In its sample, the clone carrying this T cell receptor (beta chain) was seen many times. These data come from a study of response to subunit inactivated influenza vaccine. V gave up 1 base and J gave up 0 bases, with 16 bases separating them. Germline loops: CDR1 DFQATT, CDR2 SNEGSKA (reference sequence). The CDR3 extends over 16 amino acids. TCRdb fed the RT-PCR reads into MiXCR, producing one record per CDR3 protein. The repertoire includes about 530,000 distinct CDR3 sequences, roughly 13% of them detected once, and around 14% sits in the top ten. This receptor was taken from a man aged 50 or older who received an inactivated influenza vaccine. The sample here was PBMCs from blood, taken roughly 47 days after vaccination. The gene calls are TRBV20-1 and TRBJ2-7; a weak D match, TRBD2 (6 bases). CDR3 DNA sequence: TGCAGTGCTAGAGTGGGCTCTAGCGTAAGCTCCTACGAGCAGTACTTC. Translation gives CSARVGSSVSSYEQYF.